This is a list of T cell receptor beta chains from one sample in a study of beta chain features in type 1 diabetes. Sequencing was performed with immunoSEQ multiplex PCR; in TCRdb, only in-frame clones are kept and a portion is missing. This table has about 320,000 clones, 12% to 15% appearing once. Sequencing used central memory CD4+ T cells from blood. All receptors come from a young man in good health. CDR3s leave out the opening cysteine and the closing phenylalanine or tryptophan.

J gene | CDR3 length | V gene | CDR3 protein
TRBJ1-2 | 12 | TRBV7-7 | ASSLENQGYGYT
TRBJ2-1 | 18 | TRBV5-1 | ASSLAGTSGRAFSYNEQF
TRBJ2-7 | 10 | TRBV7-9 | AGGLAGSEQY
TRBJ2-1 | 15 | TRBV7-7 | ACCRGSSGGAKETQF
TRBJ2-5 | 9 | TRBV5-6 | ASSFGETQY
TRBJ2-3 | 13 | TRBV18 | ASSRSSGYTDTQY
TRBJ1-1 | 14 | TRBV6-6 | ASTPPAGDRDTEAF
TRBJ1-2 | 13 | TRBV5-5 | ASRAPGGRGYGYT
TRBJ2-5 | 11 | TRBV29-1 | SVETAVQETQY
TRBJ2-2 | 13 | TRBV30 | AWNVDWRNTGELF
TRBJ2-4 | 13 | TRBV10-3 | ASSYSAQPKNIQY
TRBJ2-7 | 12 | TRBV7-6 | ASSFEQGGHEQY
TRBJ1-6 | 12 | TRBV7-2 | ASSSGGPGSPLH
TRBJ2-6 | 11 | TRBV7-7 | ASSHSGANVLT
TRBJ1-4 | 13 | TRBV15 | ATSRDGTSNEKLF
TRBJ2-1 | 12 | TRBV7-2 | ASSRGLMTNEQF
TRBJ2-5 | 12 | TRBV7-2 | ASTGRTRGETQY
TRBJ2-1 | 13 | TRBV18 | ASSPPLAGGNEQF
TRBJ2-1 | 13 | TRBV19 | ASSPDRSSYNEQF
TRBJ2-3 | 11 | TRBV4-1 | ASSQSAPDTQY
TRBJ1-2 | 9 | TRBV5-6 | ASSLGGRNT
TRBJ2-2 | 15 | TRBV5-6 | ASSPIQLRLDTGELF
TRBJ2-5 | 13 | TRBV7-9 | ASSLSGNSQETQY
TRBJ1-2 | 11 | TRBV7-9 | ASSLGRGIGYT
TRBJ2-4 | 10 | TRBV10-1 | DRGMSKNIQY
TRBJ2-1 | 12 | TRBV6-5 | ASSVTLTGSEQF
TRBJ1-1 | 12 | TRBV4-3 | ASSQDGGLTEAF
TRBJ1-4 | 13 | TRBV7-9 | ASSLTQGSGEKLF
TRBJ2-4 | 14 | TRBV5-1 | AGSSGTPVAKNIQY
TRBJ1-4 | 9 | TRBV20-1 | ARINNEKLF
TRBJ2-3 | 14 | TRBV4-3 | ASSQVSVAGGDTQY
TRBJ1-2 | 13 | TRBV18 | ASSPELKASAGYT
TRBJ2-3 | 12 | TRBV4-3 | ASSQGLATDTQY
TRBJ2-3 | 13 | TRBV7-2 | ASSLGWLGTDTQY
TRBJ2-1 | 16 | TRBV27 | ASSLGIGTSGRGNEQF